This T cell receptor (beta chain) was captured by sequencing in a study of shared T cell receptors in the human thymus. Sequencing was performed with immunoSEQ multiplex PCR; in TCRdb, only in-frame clones are kept and a portion is missing. This table has approximately 660,000 clones, around nine tenths appearing once. The ends were cut back, 0 bases at V and 7 bases at J, with 13 bases in the middle. Germline values: CDR1 SGHDT, CDR2 YYEEEE. The CDR3 length is 15 residues. The same data also contributed to another study, on human thymus T cells.

The rearrangement uses TRBV5-6 and TRBJ1-4, with a weak D call TRBD1 (5 bases). The receptor was isolated from a boy under two years old with a congenital heart defect. Material: thymocytes. In DNA form, the CDR3 reads TGTGCCAGCAGCTTGGCCAACGGGGGGTGTGAAAAACTGTTTTTT. Translated, it gives CASSLANGGCEKLFF.